The sequence of this T cell receptor beta chain was determined in a study of OX40 agonist ivuxolimab in advanced cancers. On the study more broadly: Patients were infused with ivuxolimab every 2 weeks at 0.01 to 10 mg/kg. The study enrolled dose-escalation patients with hepatocellular carcinoma, melanoma, renal cell or head and neck cancer.

CDR1 is SGHRS and CDR2 is YFSETQ in the germline V gene. CDR3 length equals 13 residues. V was shortened by 2 bases and J by 5 bases, with 8 bases between the two germline ends. Measured with immunoSEQ multiplex PCR; TCRdb has only the in-frame clones, and not every one. The sample yields tens of thousands of clones, 80% to 90% seen once. This specimen consisted of CD4+ or CD8+ T cells sorted from blood, obtained in a trial of the OX40 agonist ivuxolimab. The chain couples TRBV5-1 to TRBJ1-5; D gene unclear. The sequence came from an adult with an advanced solid tumor such as melanoma, head and neck, liver or kidney cancer. The CDR3 DNA reads TGCGCCAGCAGCTTAACCGGCGATCAGCCCCAGCATTTT. It specifies CASSLTGDQPQHF. The variable domain in full, completed from reference TRBV5-1 and TRBJ1-5, reads KAGVTQTPRYLIKTRGQQVTLSCSPISGHRSVSWYQQTPGQGLQFLFEYFSETQRNKGNFPGRFSGRQFSNSRSEMNVSTLELGDSALYLCASSLTGDQPQHFGDGTRLSIL.